One and the same sample provided the 10 T cell receptor beta chains below, sequenced in a study of the immune and genomic landscape of osteosarcoma. The method was immunoSEQ multiplex PCR; TCRdb's version includes in-frame clones alone and lacks a portion of them. The repertoire holds roughly 6,000 clones, with 68% as singletons. Poor-prognosis osteosarcoma patients supplied post-treatment primary, local recurrence and metastasis tumor specimens. Sequencing was performed on osteosarcoma tumor tissue from the lung. The receptors come from a human donor with osteosarcoma.

This chain uses TRBV5-4 with TRBJ2-2; 7 bases are a match to TRBD2. V lost 4 bases to trimming and J lost 5 bases; unmatched junction nucleotides: 5. This CDR3 is built from 14 residues. Germline values: CDR1 SGHNT, CDR2 YYREEE (reference sequence). The CDR3 DNA reads TGTGCCAGCAGCCCCGCAGCGGGGACCGGGGAGCTGTTTTTT. The encoded protein is CASSPAAGTGELFF.

The table lists this clone with a few counts. The chain recombines TRBV6-1 with TRBJ1-1; no clear D. V lost 0 bases and J lost 1, with 6 bases in between. Germline CDR1 and CDR2: MNHNS and SASEGT. The CDR3 has 14 residues. The CDR3 DNA reads as TGTGCCAGCAGTGAAGCGTCGGAGAACACTGAAGCTTTCTTT. This codes for CASSEASENTEAFF.

This clone showed up just once. The chain employs TRBV7-2 and TRBJ2-3; the D is unclear. Germline V gene lookup returns CDR1 SGHTA and CDR2 FQGNSA. Trimming removed 1 base from V and 3 bases from J, with 14 bases in between. The CDR3 spans 16 residues. The CDR3 DNA reads as TGTGCCAGCAGCTTAGAAATTTTCGTCCTTACAGATACGCAGTATTTT. It encodes CASSLEIFVLTDTQYF.

The chain carries TRBV10-3 and TRBJ2-7; 12 positions agree with TRBD2. The trim removed 10 bases at V and 7 bases at J, leaving 8 bases unmatched. This CDR3 region has 13 residues. Germline assignment: CDR1 ENHRY and CDR2 SYGVKD. The DNA for the CDR3 is TGTGCCACCCGGACTAGCGGGGAGAGAGAGCAGTACTTC. This translates into CATRTSGEREQYF.

The chain couples TRBV4-1 to TRBJ2-3; 11 bases match TRBD1. The CDR3 covers 17 residues. Germline V gene lookup returns CDR1 MGHRA and CDR2 YSYEKL. V dropped 4 bases and J dropped 2; count of bases not matched to a gene: 8. In DNA, the CDR3 is TGCGCCAGCAGCCCTCAAGGGACAGGGGGTATCACAGATACGCAGTATTTT. Translated, it gives CASSPQGTGGITDTQYF.

V and J are TRBV27 and TRBJ2-6; D is uncertain. The CDR3 runs to 15 residues. V dropped 4 bases and J dropped 4 bases, with 11 bases sitting between them. Germline V gene lookup returns CDR1 MNHEY and CDR2 SMNVEV (reference sequence). The CDR3 coding sequence is TGTGCCAGCAGTTCGGAAGGGTTCGGGGCCAACGTCCTGACTTTC. This gives the protein CASSSEGFGANVLTF.

This clone occurred a few times. The rearrangement joins TRBV28 to TRBJ2-7; 7 bases are a match to TRBD1. CDR1 and CDR2 (germline): MDHEN, SYDVKM. CDR3 size: 13 residues. V shed 3 bases, J shed 3 bases, and the junction held 2 bases outside the gene matches. CDR3: CASSFQGVYEQYF. CDR3 nucleotide sequence: TGTGCCAGCAGTTTTCAGGGGGTCTACGAGCAGTACTTC.

V gene TRBV6-5 combines with J gene TRBJ2-3, with a weak D call TRBD2 (5 bases). CDR1 and CDR2 from the germline V gene are MNHEY and SVGAGI. This CDR3 is built from 14 residues. The V end was cut by 5 bases, the J end by 0 bases, with 9 bases between. This chain's CDR3 is CASSQLVSTDTQYF. The CDR3 DNA reads as TGTGCCAGCAGTCAACTAGTTAGCACAGATACGCAGTATTTT.

The chain has TRBV10-1 and TRBJ2-1; TRBD2 aligns across 9 bases. This CDR3 contains 14 residues. Germline CDR1 and CDR2: WNHNN and SYGVQD (reference sequence). After removal of 5 bases from V and 7 bases from J, the junction contained 6 bases not matched to a gene. The CDR3 here is CASSKAGGGNEQFF. CDR3 nucleotides: TGCGCCAGCAGTAAAGCGGGAGGAGGGAATGAGCAGTTCTTC.

The sample holds a few counts of this clone. The chain joins TRBV18 to TRBJ2-7; the D is unclear. CDR3 length: 15 residues. Per germline, CDR1 KGHSH and CDR2 LQKENI. Trimming pared 0 bases from V and 1 base from J, leaving 10 bases between. In DNA form, the CDR3 reads TGTGCCAGCTCACCACCCCCCCAGACATCCTACGAGCAGTACTTC. Encoded protein: CASSPPPQTSYEQYF.